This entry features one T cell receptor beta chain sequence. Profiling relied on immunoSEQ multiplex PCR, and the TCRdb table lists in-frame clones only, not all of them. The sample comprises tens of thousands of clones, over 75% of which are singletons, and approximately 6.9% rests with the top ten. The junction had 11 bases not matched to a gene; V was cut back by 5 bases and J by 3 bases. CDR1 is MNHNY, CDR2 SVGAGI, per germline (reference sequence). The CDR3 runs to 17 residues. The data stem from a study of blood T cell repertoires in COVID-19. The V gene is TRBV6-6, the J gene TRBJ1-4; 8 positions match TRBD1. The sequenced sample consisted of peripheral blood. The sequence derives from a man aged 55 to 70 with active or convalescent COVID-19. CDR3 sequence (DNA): TGTGCCAGCAGTCGACTAACTATACAGGGGGCTAATGAAAAACTGTTTTTT. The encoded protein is CASSRLTIQGANEKLFF.